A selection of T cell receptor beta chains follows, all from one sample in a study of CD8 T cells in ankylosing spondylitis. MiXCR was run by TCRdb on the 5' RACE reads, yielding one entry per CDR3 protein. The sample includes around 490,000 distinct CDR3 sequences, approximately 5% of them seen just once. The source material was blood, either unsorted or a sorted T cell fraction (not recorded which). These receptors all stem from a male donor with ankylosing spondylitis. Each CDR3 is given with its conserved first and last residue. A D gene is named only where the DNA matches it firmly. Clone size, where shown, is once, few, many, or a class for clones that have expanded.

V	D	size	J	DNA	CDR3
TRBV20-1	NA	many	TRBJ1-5	TGCAGTGCCCGAGCGGGGGTCCATCAGGCCCAGCATTTT	CSARAGVHQAQHF
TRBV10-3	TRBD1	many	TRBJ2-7	TGTGCCATCAGTGACCATGGGACAGGGGGATACGAGCAGTACTTC	CAISDHGTGGYEQYF
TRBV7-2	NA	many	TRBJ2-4	TGTGCCAGCAGCACCCGATTAGGGTCTAAAAACATTCAGTACTTC	CASSTRLGSKNIQYF
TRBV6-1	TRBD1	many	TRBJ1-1	TGTGCCAGCAGCCTCTCGCGACAGGGGGTCTACATGAACACTGAAGCTTTCTTT	CASSLSRQGVYMNTEAFF
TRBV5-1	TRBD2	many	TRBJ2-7	TGCGCCAGCAGCTTCGTACCGGCGGGAGGTCGCAACGAGCAGTACTTC	CASSFVPAGGRNEQYF
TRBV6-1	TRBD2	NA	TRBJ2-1	TGTGCCAGCAGGCAACTAGCGGGAGTATACTACAATGAGCAGTTCTTC	CASRQLAGVYYNEQFF
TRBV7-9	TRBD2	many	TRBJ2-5	TGTGCCAGCGGTCCGGGACTAGCGGGACAAGAGACCCAGTACTTC	CASGPGLAGQETQYF
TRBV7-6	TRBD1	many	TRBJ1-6	TGTGCCAGCAGCTCTAGAGGGGGCACTAACTATAATTCACCCCTCCACTTT	CASSSRGGTNYNSPLHF
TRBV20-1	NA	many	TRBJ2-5	TGCACCGGGGGTTGGGGGGAGACCCAGTACTTC	CTGGWGETQYF
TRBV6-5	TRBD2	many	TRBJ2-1	TGTGCCAGCAGTTATAGGGACTATTACAATGAGCAGTTCTTC	CASSYRDYYNEQFF
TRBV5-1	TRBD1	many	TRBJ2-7	TGCGCCAGCAGCTCAACTTCGGACAGGGGCTACGAGCAGTACTTC	CASSSTSDRGYEQYF
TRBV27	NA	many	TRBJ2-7	TGTGCCAGCAGTTTATCACTAGCAGGCTCCTACGAGCAGTACTTC	CASSLSLAGSYEQYF
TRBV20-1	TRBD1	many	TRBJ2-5	TGCAGTGCCAGGGACAGGCGGAGGGGCCAAGAGACCCAGTACTTC	CSARDRRRGQETQYF
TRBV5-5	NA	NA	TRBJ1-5	TGTGCCAGCAGCCACGGTATCCTCTGGCCCCAGCATTTT	CASSHGILWPQHF
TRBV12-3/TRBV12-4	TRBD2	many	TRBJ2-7	TGTGCCAGCAGTTTTCGGGGACTCCCGGGACTAGCGGGAGCAAGCTCCTACGAGCAGTACTTC	CASSFRGLPGLAGASSYEQYF
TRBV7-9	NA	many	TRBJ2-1	TGTGCCAGCAGCTTAGCTCGTGAGCAGTTCTTC	CASSLAREQFF
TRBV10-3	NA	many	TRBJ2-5	TGTGCCATCAGTGAGTCCGGGGCGAAAGAGACCCAGTACTTC	CAISESGAKETQYF
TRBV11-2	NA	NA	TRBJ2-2	TGTGCCAGCAGCTTAGTCAGGTCCGGCGGGGAGCTGTTTTTT	CASSLVRSGGELFF
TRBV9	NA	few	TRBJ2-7	TGTGCCAGCAGCCGTTCGGGACCTCTAGAGCAGTACTTC	CASSRSGPLEQYF
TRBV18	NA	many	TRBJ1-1	TGTGCCAGCTCGCGACAGACTGAAGCTTTCTTT	CASSRQTEAFF
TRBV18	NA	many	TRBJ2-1	TGTGCCAGCTCACCACCGGAGAGACGGGAAGGAGGGGAGCAGTTCTTC	CASSPPERREGGEQFF
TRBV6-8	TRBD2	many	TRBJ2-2	TGTGCCAGCAGTTTCCCCGGGACTAGCGGGGGGAACACCGGGGAGCTGTTTTTT	CASSFPGTSGGNTGELFF
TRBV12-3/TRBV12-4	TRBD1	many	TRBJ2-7	TGTGCCAGCGGTGGGACAGGGACATACGAGCAGTACTTC	CASGGTGTYEQYF
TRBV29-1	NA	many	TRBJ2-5	TGCAGCGTGATGGGTCAGGCGGGTCAAGAGACCCAGTACTTC	CSVMGQAGQETQYF
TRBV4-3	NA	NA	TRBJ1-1	TGCGCCAGCAGCCAATTCCCCCCTCCGAACACTGAAGCTTTCTTT	CASSQFPPPNTEAFF
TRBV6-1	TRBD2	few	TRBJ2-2	TGTGCCAGCAGTCAAACTAGCGGGAGAGTCACCGGGGAGCTGTTTTTT	CASSQTSGRVTGELFF
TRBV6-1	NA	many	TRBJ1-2	TGTGCCAGCAGTGGAGGACAGAGCTATGGCTACACCTTC	CASSGGQSYGYTF
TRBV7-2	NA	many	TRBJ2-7	TGTGCCAGCAGCTTAAATCGGGCTAACTACGAGCAGTACTTC	CASSLNRANYEQYF
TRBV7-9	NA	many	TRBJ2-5	TGTGCCAGCAGACCCGTCCTTAGTGAGACCCAGTACTTC	CASRPVLSETQYF
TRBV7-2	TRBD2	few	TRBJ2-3	TGTGCCAGCAGCTCCGGCATGGCTAGCGGGCCCCCAGATACGCAGTATTTT	CASSSGMASGPPDTQYF
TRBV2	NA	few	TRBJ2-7	TGTGCCAGCAGAATCCCAGACTACGAGCAGTACTTC	CASRIPDYEQYF
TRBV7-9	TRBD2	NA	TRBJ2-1	TGTGCCAGCAGCCGGACTAGCGGCTACTACAATGAGCAGTTCTTC	CASSRTSGYYNEQFF
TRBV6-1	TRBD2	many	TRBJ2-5	TGTGCTACGAGGGATGGACTAGCGGGACGCCAAGAGACCCAGTACTTC	CATRDGLAGRQETQYF
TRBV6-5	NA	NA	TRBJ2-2	TGTGCCAGCAGTTTCCGACAGGTCTCCGGGGAGCTGTTTTTT	CASSFRQVSGELFF
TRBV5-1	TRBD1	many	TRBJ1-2	TGCGCCAGCAGACCCTGGACAGGGAACTATGGCTACACCTTC	CASRPWTGNYGYTF
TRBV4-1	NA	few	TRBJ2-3	TGCGCCAGCAGCCATCGCAGGGGCGTTAGCACAGATACGCAGTATTTT	CASSHRRGVSTDTQYF